The 26 T cell receptor beta chains given below trace back to one sample, sequenced in a study of T cell changes during pregnancy in multiple sclerosis. Assay used: immunoSEQ multiplex PCR; TCRdb lists only in-frame clones, some missing. The sample shows under 50,000 clones, 85% to 95% of them seen only once. The specimen comprised CD8+ T cells from peripheral blood mononuclear cells, sampled in the first trimester of pregnancy. Every receptor here comes from a female donor with multiple sclerosis, enrolled in a pregnancy study.

V usage is TRBV19 and J usage is TRBJ1-4; D is ambiguous. CDR1 LNHDA and CDR2 SQIVND come from the germline V gene (reference sequence). With 7 bases removed from V and 4 bases from J, the gap between germline ends came to 16 bases. This CDR3 spans 15 amino acids. Written as DNA, the CDR3 is TGTGCCAGTACCCTCGCGATGCACCATAATGAAAAACTGTTTTTT. Its protein is CASTLAMHHNEKLFF. Full variable domain (remainder filled in from reference TRBV19 and TRBJ1-4): DGGITQSPKYLFRKEGQNVTLSCEQNLNHDAMYWYRQDPGQGLRLIYYSQIVNDFQKGDIAEGYSVSREKKESFPLTVTSAQKNPTAFYLCASTLAMHHNEKLFFGSGTQLSVL.

The chain combines TRBV7-9 with TRBJ2-1; D is possibly TRBD1 (5 bases). V lost 7 bases to trimming and J lost 0 bases, with 10 bases between them. Germline V gene data show CDR1 as SEHNR and CDR2 as FQNEAQ (reference sequence). The CDR3 sequence is 14 residues long. The CDR3 sequence is CASTSRGSYNEQFF. The CDR3 DNA is TGTGCCAGCACCAGTAGGGGCTCCTACAATGAGCAGTTCTTC. Based on the CDR3 plus reference TRBV7-9 and TRBJ2-1, the full variable domain is DTGVSQNPRHKITKRGQNVTFRCDPISEHNRLYWYRQTLGQGPEFLTYFQNEAQLEKSRLLSDRFSAERPKGSFSTLEIQRTEQGDSAMYLCASTSRGSYNEQFFGPGTRLTVL.

On this clone itself: The sample contains more than one DNA sequence encoding this CDR3. This chain uses TRBV27 with TRBJ1-1, with D possibly matching TRBD1 (5 bases). CDR3 length equals 13 residues. V gave up 6 bases and J gave up 1 base, with 9 bases separating them. CDR1 is MNHEY, CDR2 SMNVEV, per germline (reference sequence). The CDR3 loop is CASSLRENTEAFF. DNA for the CDR3: TGTGCCAGCAGCCTCAGGGAGAACACTGAAGCTTTCTTT.

The chain joins TRBV19 to TRBJ1-5; 8 bases fit TRBD1. J was trimmed by 1 base and V by 6 bases; bases with no gene match: 5. There are 15 residues in the CDR3. Germline V lookup: CDR1 LNHDA, CDR2 SQIVND (reference sequence). The DNA for the CDR3 is TGTGCCAGTAGGTTTGCAGGGGGCAGCAATCAGCCCCAGCATTTT. The encoded protein is CASRFAGGSNQPQHF.

V and J are TRBV5-1 and TRBJ2-1; D not certain. CDR1 and CDR2 (germline): SGHRS, YFSETQ. V was pared by 6 bases and J by 5 bases, with 9 bases between. This CDR3 is 12 amino acids long. CDR3 amino acids: CASTYYDNEQFF. For the CDR3, the DNA is TGCGCCAGCACCTACTATGACAATGAGCAGTTCTTC.

The genes are TRBV5-1 and TRBJ2-1, with TRBD1 matching over 10 bases. Germline CDR1 is SGHRS and CDR2 is YFSETQ. Losses at the gene ends were 4 bases for V and 4 bases for J; bases not matched to a gene: 8. This CDR3 region has 16 residues. The CDR3 DNA sequence: TGCGCCAGCAGCGCTCTCCGGGACAGGGGTTACAATGAGCAGTTCTTC. Translating gives CASSALRDRGYNEQFF.

The V gene is TRBV19, the J gene TRBJ1-2, with D unclear. V was cut by 3 bases and J by 4 bases, with 12 bases left in between. Germline V gene data show CDR1 as LNHDA and CDR2 as SQIVND (reference sequence). The CDR3 is 14 residues long. CDR3 DNA sequence: TGTGCCAGTAGTATTCAAGCGACCTCCTATGGCTACACCTTC. Its protein product is CASSIQATSYGYTF.

The chain joins TRBV30 to TRBJ2-3; the match to TRBD2 covers 13 bases. From germline, CDR1 is GTSNPN and CDR2 SVGIG (reference sequence). The V and J ends lost 4 bases and 4 bases, in that order; junction bases with no gene match: 8. This CDR3 has 16 residues. CDR3 region: CAWTTGLAGWADTQYF. CDR3 sequence (DNA): TGTGCCTGGACCACGGGACTAGCGGGATGGGCAGATACGCAGTATTTT.

The chain combines TRBV4-1 with TRBJ1-4, with 7 bases fitting TRBD1. Germline loops: CDR1 MGHRA, CDR2 YSYEKL. The CDR3 has 17 residues. The V segment lost 3 bases and the J segment 4 bases; nucleotides outside the gene matches: 11. CDR3 residues: CASSQLTGVGDNEKLFF. CDR3 coding DNA: TGCGCCAGCAGCCAGCTAACAGGGGTGGGGGATAATGAAAAACTGTTTTTT.

The J gene is TRBJ2-2, the V gene TRBV13; perhaps TRBD2 as D (6 bases). Germline V gene sequence: CDR1 PRHDT, CDR2 FYEKMQ (reference sequence). V lost 8 bases and J 5 bases, leaving 15 bases between the germline ends. This CDR3 is 14 amino acids long. The CDR3 DNA sequence: TGTGCCAGCGGAGAGGTAGCGGATACCGGGGAGCTGTTTTTT. Protein: CASGEVADTGELFF.

V is TRBV28 and J is TRBJ2-7, with TRBD1 identical over 7 bases. From germline, CDR1 is MDHEN and CDR2 SYDVKM. V was pared by 6 bases and J by 6 bases, with 14 bases of the junction left unmatched. The CDR3 spans 15 residues. The CDR3 loop reads CASRDGTVHGIEQYF. CDR3 bases: TGTGCCAGCAGGGACGGGACAGTCCATGGTATCGAGCAGTACTTC.

This chain joins TRBV6-5 and TRBJ2-1; 12 bases are a match to TRBD2. V dropped 8 bases and J dropped 6; count of bases not matched to a gene: 8. This CDR3 has 15 residues. Germline values: CDR1 MNHEY, CDR2 SVGAGI. DNA of the CDR3: TGTGCCAGCGCTCTTCTAGCGGGAGGGGGCAATGAGCAGTTCTTC. As protein: CASALLAGGGNEQFF.

The chain carries TRBV18 and TRBJ1-4, with 8 bases identical to TRBD1. The germline V gene encodes CDR1 KGHSH and CDR2 LQKENI. The ends lost 3 bases at V and 8 bases at J; junction bases unmatched: 8. The CDR3 spans 15 residues. CDR3 sequence: CASSPGTGGEEKLFF. The CDR3 DNA reads as TGTGCCAGCTCACCTGGGACAGGAGGGGAGGAAAAACTGTTTTTT.

V and J are TRBV27 and TRBJ2-5; tentatively, D is TRBD2 (6 bases). The CDR3 is 13 residues long. Looked up from germline, CDR1 is MNHEY and CDR2 is SMNVEV (reference sequence). Trimming cost V 8 bases and J 10 bases, with 20 bases left between them. The DNA of the CDR3 is TGTGCCAGCGCGATAGCGGAGTCGTACGACCAGTACTTC. Translated, it gives CASAIAESYDQYF.

This sequence joins TRBV12-5 and TRBJ2-7, with unresolved D. CDR1 is LGHNT and CDR2 is FRNRAP in the germline V gene. The ends were cut back, 2 bases at V and 4 bases at J, with 6 bases in the middle. This CDR3 has 12 amino acids. CDR3: CASGLSQYEQYF. DNA of the CDR3: TGTGCTAGTGGTTTGAGCCAATACGAGCAGTACTTC.

The genes are TRBV7-6 and TRBJ2-7; 12 nucleotides agree with TRBD1. The CDR3 totals 14 residues. V shed 5 bases and J 4 bases; nucleotides not matched to a gene: 3. Looked up from germline, CDR1 is SGHVS and CDR2 is FNYEAQ. CDR3 in amino acids: CASSTGQGAYEQYF. The CDR3 region has the DNA TGTGCCAGCAGCACGGGACAGGGGGCTTACGAGCAGTACTTC.

This chain uses TRBV7-2 with TRBJ2-3; D remains unclear. The CDR3 is made up of 11 amino acids. Germline lookup yields CDR1 SGHTA and CDR2 FQGNSA. V lost 11 bases to trimming and J lost 4 bases, with 10 bases between them. CDR3 in DNA: TGTGCCTCTAGTTTGTCAGATACGCAGTATTTT. Encoded protein: CASSLSDTQYF.

The chain uses TRBV28 and TRBJ2-3, with a weak D call TRBD1 (7 bases). The germline V gene encodes CDR1 MDHEN and CDR2 SYDVKM. Trimming removed 2 bases from V and 0 bases from J, with 9 bases in between. The CDR3 runs to 15 residues. The CDR3 bases are TGTGCCAGCAGTTTACAGGGGGGTAGCACAGATACGCAGTATTTT. Protein sequence: CASSLQGGSTDTQYF.

J is TRBJ2-7 and V is TRBV28, with TRBD2 identical over 7 bases. Trimming at V came to 5 bases and at J to 7 bases, leaving 14 bases not matched to a gene. Germline CDR1 MDHEN, CDR2 SYDVKM. The CDR3 is made up of 15 amino acids. The CDR3 loop reads CASSLLLAGVEEQYF. The DNA of the CDR3 is TGTGCCAGCAGTCTGCTACTGGCGGGAGTTGAAGAGCAGTACTTC.

V usage is TRBV12-5 and J usage is TRBJ1-1, with D tentatively TRBD1 (6 bases). The CDR3 has 14 residues. V lost 5 bases to trimming and J lost 3 bases, with 13 bases between them. Germline V CDR1 and CDR2: LGHNT, FRNRAP. The CDR3 loop reads CASGVQGPDTEAFF. In DNA, the CDR3 is TGTGCTAGTGGTGTACAGGGCCCTGACACTGAAGCTTTCTTT.

The V and J genes are TRBV7-9 and TRBJ2-1, with a possible D match to TRBD1 (7 bases). Germline-derived CDR1 and CDR2 are SEHNR and FQNEAQ (reference sequence). CDR3 length: 16 amino acids. Deletions cut 0 bases from V and 6 bases from J, with 15 bases between. The CDR3 DNA reads as TGTGCCAGCAGCTTAGCCGGACTACCAGGGGGCAATGAGCAGTTCTTC. It translates to CASSLAGLPGGNEQFF.

This clone turned up a few times. This chain connects TRBV27 to TRBJ1-1, with 7 bases fitting TRBD1. V was clipped by 5 bases and J by 1 base; unmatched bases: 4. CDR1 is MNHEY and CDR2 is SMNVEV in the germline V gene (reference sequence). The CDR3 has 14 amino acids. The CDR3 sequence is CASSPQGPNTEAFF. The DNA of the CDR3 is TGTGCCAGCAGTCCACAGGGGCCGAACACTGAAGCTTTCTTT.

V usage is TRBV5-6 and J usage is TRBJ1-2, with D unclear. This CDR3 is built from 14 residues. The V end lost 0 bases, the J end lost 2 bases, and 8 bases lay between the germline ends. Germline loops: CDR1 SGHDT, CDR2 YYEEEE. The CDR3 loop reads CASSLGAGNYGYTF. The CDR3 DNA is TGTGCCAGCAGCTTGGGTGCAGGAAACTATGGCTACACCTTC. Complete variable domain (other parts from reference TRBV5-6 and TRBJ1-2): DAGVTQSPTHLIKTRGQQVTLRCSPKSGHDTVSWYQQALGQGPQFIFQYYEEEERQRGNFPDRFSGHQFPNYSSELNVNALLLGDSALYLCASSLGAGNYGYTFGSGTRLTVV.

This chain connects TRBV30 to TRBJ1-5; TRBD1 matches 10 bases. CDR3 length equals 14 residues. CDR1 and CDR2 from the germline V gene are GTSNPN and SVGIG (reference sequence). With V trimmed by 1 base and J by 5 bases, 2 bases remained unmatched. CDR3 sequence reads: CAWSAGQGDQPQHF. The CDR3 DNA reads TGTGCCTGGAGTGCCGGACAGGGGGATCAGCCCCAGCATTTT.

This clone was detected only once. The J gene is TRBJ2-7, the V gene TRBV19, with D maybe TRBD2 (6 bases). V lost 5 bases and J lost 6, with 11 bases in between. The CDR3 is made up of 12 amino acids. Germline assignment: CDR1 LNHDA and CDR2 SQIVND (reference sequence). The CDR3 coding sequence is TGTGCCAGTAGTCGGACGCGGGGCGAGCAGTACTTC. It codes for CASSRTRGEQYF.

V usage is TRBV19 and J usage is TRBJ1-1, with D possibly being TRBD1 (6 bases). The length of the CDR3 is 15 residues. The V end was cut by 6 bases, the J end by 3 bases, with 17 bases between. Germline assignment: CDR1 LNHDA and CDR2 SQIVND (reference sequence). CDR3 region: CASSIMKGGDTEAFF. In DNA form, the CDR3 reads TGTGCCAGTAGCATAATGAAAGGGGGGGACACTGAAGCTTTCTTT.